The 7 T cell receptor beta chains below all came from one sample that was sequenced in a study of CD8 T cells in ankylosing spondylitis. Each CDR3 protein gets one entry after TCRdb re-called the 5' RACE reads with MiXCR. The top ten clones hold around a third of a sample with 230,000 or so distinct CDR3 sequences, 15% to 20% of them seen once. The sample comprised blood, either unsorted or a sorted T cell fraction (not recorded which). These receptors originate from a male donor with ankylosing spondylitis or in good health (not recorded which).

This clonotype was counted a few times. V is TRBV27 and J is TRBJ2-3; D gene unclear. The germline CDR1 and CDR2 sequences are MNHEY and SMNVEV (reference sequence). Trimming cost V 4 bases and J 7 bases, with 6 bases left between them. The CDR3 totals 11 residues. The CDR3 protein is CASSYAHTQYF. CDR3 in DNA: TGTGCCAGCAGTTACGCTCATACGCAGTATTTT.

This clonotype came up a few times. The chain combines TRBV7-2 with TRBJ2-1, with TRBD2 matching over 10 bases. The germline V gene has CDR1 SGHTA and CDR2 FQGNSA. The J segment lost 4 bases and the V segment lost 2 bases, leaving 5 bases of the junction unmatched. The CDR3 consists of 16 residues. CDR3 nucleotide sequence: TGTGCCAGCAGCTTATCAGGACTAGCGGAATACAATGAGCAGTTCTTC. This sequence encodes CASSLSGLAEYNEQFF.

The V call is TRBV14, the J call TRBJ2-7; possible D gene TRBD1, 6 bases. V gave up 5 bases and J gave up 4 bases, with 21 bases separating them. In germline, CDR1 is SGHDN, CDR2 FVKESK. This CDR3 region has 16 residues. The CDR3 nucleotides are TGTGCCAGCAGCTCAAACGTTTGGGACACACATTACGAGCAGTACTTC. Translated: CASSSNVWDTHYEQYF.

This clonotype was seen a handful of times. The chain has TRBV9 and TRBJ2-2; 8 nucleotides align to TRBD2. CDR1 SGDLS and CDR2 YYNGEE come from the germline V gene. The CDR3 runs 16 residues. Trimming cost V 4 bases and J 3 bases; bases outside gene matches: 8. The CDR3 region is CASSPGLALYTGELFF. CDR3 DNA: TGTGCCAGCAGCCCCGGACTAGCTTTGTACACCGGGGAGCTGTTTTTT.

This clonotype has a handful of counts. The V call is TRBV7-8, the J call TRBJ2-1; 8 nucleotides align to TRBD2. CDR1 is SGHVS, CDR2 FQNEAQ, per germline. Trimming cost V 5 bases and J 5 bases; bases outside gene matches: 14. The CDR3 is 17 residues long. CDR3 bases: TGTGCCAGCAGCCTTAGCCTGTTACTAGCGGAGAACAATGAGCAGTTCTTC. Protein: CASSLSLLLAENNEQFF. Full variable domain (remainder filled in from reference TRBV7-8 and TRBJ2-1): GAGVSQSPRYKVAKRGQDVALRCDPISGHVSLFWYQQALGQGPEFLTYFQNEAQLDKSGLPSDRFFAERPEGSVSTLKIQRTQQEDSAVYLCASSLSLLLAENNEQFFGPGTRLTVL.

This chain joins TRBV5-6 and TRBJ1-1; 9 bases are a match to TRBD1. V shed 5 bases, J shed 4 bases, and the junction held 6 bases outside the gene matches. Germline V gene sequence: CDR1 SGHDT, CDR2 YYEEEE. The CDR3 runs to 14 residues. The DNA for the CDR3 is TGTGCCAGCAGGATGGACAGGGGTGGCACTGAAGCTTTCTTT. It encodes CASRMDRGGTEAFF.

The V and J genes are TRBV4-1 and TRBJ2-7; TRBD1 matches 8 bases. The CDR3 extends over 18 amino acids. J was trimmed by 0 bases and V by 0 bases; bases with no gene match: 10. The germline CDR1 and CDR2 sequences are MGHRA and YSYEKL. This CDR3 is CASSQERAGGAGSYEQYF. DNA of the CDR3: TGCGCCAGCAGCCAAGAAAGAGCAGGGGGCGCGGGCTCCTACGAGCAGTACTTC.